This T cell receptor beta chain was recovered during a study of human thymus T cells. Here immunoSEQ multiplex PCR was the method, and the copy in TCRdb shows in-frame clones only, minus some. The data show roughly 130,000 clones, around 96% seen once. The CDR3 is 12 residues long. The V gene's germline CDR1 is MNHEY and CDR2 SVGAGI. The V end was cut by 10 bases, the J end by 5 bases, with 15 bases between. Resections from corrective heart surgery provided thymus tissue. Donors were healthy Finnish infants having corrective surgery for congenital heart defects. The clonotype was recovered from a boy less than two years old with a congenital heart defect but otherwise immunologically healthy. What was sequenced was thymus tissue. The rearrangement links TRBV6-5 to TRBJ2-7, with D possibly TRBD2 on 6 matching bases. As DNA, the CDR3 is TGTGCCAACGGGGGTGAGAAAAACGAGCAGTACTTC. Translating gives CANGGEKNEQYF.